This T cell receptor (beta chain) was observed in a study of OX40 agonist ivuxolimab in advanced cancers. Study background: As their treatment, patients were administered ivuxolimab, an agonistic anti-OX40 (CD134) antibody. Patients were infused with ivuxolimab every 2 weeks at 0.01 to 10 mg/kg.

Method: immunoSEQ multiplex PCR; TCRdb's copy keeps in-frame clones and lacks some. The top ten clones hold 13% to 15% of a sample with tens of thousands of clones, 80% to 90% of them seen once. Patients with a history of autoimmune disease or on systemic immunosuppression were excluded. The CDR3 is 14 amino acids. V lost 0 bases and J lost 4, with 8 bases in between. CDR1 is SGDLS, CDR2 YYNGEE, per germline. This specimen consisted of CD4+ or CD8+ T cells sorted from blood, obtained in a trial of the OX40 agonist ivuxolimab. J is TRBJ1-5 and V is TRBV9, with D maybe TRBD1 (6 bases). The receptor's source is an adult with an advanced solid tumor such as melanoma, head and neck, liver or kidney cancer. The CDR3 loop reads CASSVGQGNQPQHF. The CDR3 DNA is TGTGCCAGCAGCGTAGGTCAGGGGAATCAGCCCCAGCATTTT.